This entry concerns a single T cell receptor (beta chain). The antigen remains undetermined. This sample was taken from a study of post-analysis software for immune sequencing data. Study-wide findings and caveats: Among four to six TRBV segments more frequent in patients than controls were TRBV5-6, TRBV5-1 and TRBV20-1.

cDNA libraries for TCR beta contained unique molecular identifiers. A single record per CDR3 protein comes from TCRdb applying MiXCR to the PCR reads. This table has roughly 670,000 distinct CDR3 sequences, roughly three fifths appearing once. This CDR3 spans 15 amino acids. With 0 bases removed from V and 8 bases from J, the gap between germline ends came to 16 bases. CDR1 is MGHRA, CDR2 YSYEKL, per germline. This clonotype was obtained from a girl under 10 years old with multiple sclerosis. Input material: blood. The chain links TRBV4-1 to TRBJ1-1; perhaps TRBD1 as D (5 bases). This CDR3 reads CASSQEGGHRSEAFF. CDR3 in DNA: TGCGCCAGCAGCCAAGAAGGCGGACACCGGTCCGAAGCTTTCTTT.